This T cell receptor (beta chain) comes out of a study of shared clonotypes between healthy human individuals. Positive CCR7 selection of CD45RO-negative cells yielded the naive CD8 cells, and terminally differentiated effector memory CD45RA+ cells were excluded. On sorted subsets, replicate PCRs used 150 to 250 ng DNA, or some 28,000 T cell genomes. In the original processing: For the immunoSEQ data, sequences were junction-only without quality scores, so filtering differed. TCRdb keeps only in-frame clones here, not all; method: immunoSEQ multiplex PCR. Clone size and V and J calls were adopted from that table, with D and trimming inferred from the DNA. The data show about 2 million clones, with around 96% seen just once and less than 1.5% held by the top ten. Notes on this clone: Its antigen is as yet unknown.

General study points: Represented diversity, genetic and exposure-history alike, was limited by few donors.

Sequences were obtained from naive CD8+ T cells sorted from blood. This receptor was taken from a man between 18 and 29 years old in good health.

CDR3: CASSQDSGGPNTGELFF. As DNA, the CDR3 is TGCGCCAGCAGCCAAGATTCCGGCGGACCGAACACCGGGGAGCTGTTTTTT. This chain connects TRBV4-3 to TRBJ2-2; no clear D gene. The CDR3 sequence is 17 residues long. Between the trimmed V and J ends, which lost 0 bases and 0 bases, there was a span of 11 bases. Germline V CDR1 and CDR2: LGHNA, YSLEER.